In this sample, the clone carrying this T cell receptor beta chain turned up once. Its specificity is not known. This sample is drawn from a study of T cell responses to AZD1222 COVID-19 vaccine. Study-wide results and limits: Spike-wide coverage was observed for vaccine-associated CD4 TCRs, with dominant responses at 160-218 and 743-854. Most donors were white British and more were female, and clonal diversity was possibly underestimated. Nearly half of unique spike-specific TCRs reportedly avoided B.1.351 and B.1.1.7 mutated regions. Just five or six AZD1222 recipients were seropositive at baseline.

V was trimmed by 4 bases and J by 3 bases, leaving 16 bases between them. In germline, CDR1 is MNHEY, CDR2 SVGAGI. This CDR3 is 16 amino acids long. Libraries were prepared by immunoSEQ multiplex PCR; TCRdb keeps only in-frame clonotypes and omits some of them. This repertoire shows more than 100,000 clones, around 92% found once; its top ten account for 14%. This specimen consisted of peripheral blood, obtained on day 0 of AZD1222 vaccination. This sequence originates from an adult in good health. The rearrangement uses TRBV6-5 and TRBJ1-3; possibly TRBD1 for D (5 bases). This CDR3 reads CASSLTGTWGGNTIYF. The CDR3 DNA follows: TGTGCCAGCAGTTTAACCGGGACCTGGGGTGGAAACACCATATATTTT.